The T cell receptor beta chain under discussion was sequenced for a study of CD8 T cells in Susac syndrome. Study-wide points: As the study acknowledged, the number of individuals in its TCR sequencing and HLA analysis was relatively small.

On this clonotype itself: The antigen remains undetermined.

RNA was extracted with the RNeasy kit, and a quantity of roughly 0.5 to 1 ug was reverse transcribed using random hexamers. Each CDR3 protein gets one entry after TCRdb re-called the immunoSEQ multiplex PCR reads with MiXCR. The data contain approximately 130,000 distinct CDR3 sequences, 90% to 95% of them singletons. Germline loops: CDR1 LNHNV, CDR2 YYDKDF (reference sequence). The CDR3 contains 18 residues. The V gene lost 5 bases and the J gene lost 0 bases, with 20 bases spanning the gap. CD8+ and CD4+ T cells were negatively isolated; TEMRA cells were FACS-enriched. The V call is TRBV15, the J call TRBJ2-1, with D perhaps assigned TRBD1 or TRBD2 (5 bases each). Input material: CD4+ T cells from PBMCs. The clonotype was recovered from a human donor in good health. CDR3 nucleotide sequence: TGTGCCACCAGCCGCCTGGATGGGGGTCTTTACTCCTACAATGAGCAGTTCTTC. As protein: CATSRLDGGLYSYNEQFF.